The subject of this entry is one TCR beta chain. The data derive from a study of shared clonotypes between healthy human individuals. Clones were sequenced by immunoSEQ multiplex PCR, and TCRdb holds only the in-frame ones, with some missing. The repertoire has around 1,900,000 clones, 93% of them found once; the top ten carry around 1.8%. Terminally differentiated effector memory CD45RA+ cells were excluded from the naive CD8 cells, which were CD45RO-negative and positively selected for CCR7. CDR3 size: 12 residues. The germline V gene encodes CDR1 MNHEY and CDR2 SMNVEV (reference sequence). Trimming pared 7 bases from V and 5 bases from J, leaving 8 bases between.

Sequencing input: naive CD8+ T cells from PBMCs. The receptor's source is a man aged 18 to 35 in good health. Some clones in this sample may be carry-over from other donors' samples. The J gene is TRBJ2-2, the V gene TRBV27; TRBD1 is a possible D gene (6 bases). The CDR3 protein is CASNTGTGELFF. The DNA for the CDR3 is TGTGCCAGCAACACAGGGACCGGGGAGCTGTTTTTT.